This TCR beta chain was sequenced in a study of identifying expanded T cells in peripheral blood. Whole-study results and caveats: Roughly two-week clone count variance significantly increased as total template count grew.

Regarding this clone: Its antigen is as yet unknown.

Data came from immunoSEQ multiplex PCR; TCRdb stores just in-frame clones and leaves some out. This table holds 50,000 to 60,000 clones, 70% to 85% found once. V lost 4 bases and J 3 bases, leaving 4 bases between the germline ends. Germline loops: CDR1 MNHEY, CDR2 SVGAGI. There are 12 residues in the CDR3. The sequenced material came from blood. V gene TRBV6-5 combines with J gene TRBJ1-5, with D hard to call. The sequence derives from a person between 18 and 69 years old in good health. The CDR3 sequence: CASSSNNQPQHF. The CDR3 region has the DNA TGTGCCAGCAGTTCGAACAATCAGCCCCAGCATTTT.